This TCR beta chain was recovered during a study of blood T cell repertoires in COVID-19. The overall study: There were acute and convalescent COVID-19 samples, and they came from the United States, Italy and Spain. T cells, B-cell-depleted T cells, or PBMCs supplied cDNA or gDNA.

Germline-derived CDR1 and CDR2 are SGHDT and YYEEEE. This CDR3 has 17 residues. J gave up 2 bases and V 4 bases, and 12 bases lay outside the gene matches. Authors' analysis steps: Quantification of nucleated cells was approximated via reference gene primer amplification. Using immunoSEQ multiplex PCR, the repertoire was profiled, and TCRdb retains in-frame clones only, with some absent. That table gives V, J and clone size, and the DNA gave D and trimming. The data contain 150,000 to 200,000 clones, 70% to 85% of them singletons. The chain carries TRBV5-6 and TRBJ1-5; the match to TRBD1 covers 7 bases. Sequences were obtained from peripheral blood. The TCR originated in an elderly woman with acute or convalescent COVID-19. CDR3 loop: CASSQLRDSKGNQPQHF. CDR3 DNA: TGTGCCAGCAGCCAACTCCGGGACAGTAAGGGCAATCAGCCCCAGCATTTT. Full variable domain (remainder filled in from reference TRBV5-6 and TRBJ1-5): DAGVTQSPTHLIKTRGQQVTLRCSPKSGHDTVSWYQQALGQGPQFIFQYYEEEERQRGNFPDRFSGHQFPNYSSELNVNALLLGDSALYLCASSQLRDSKGNQPQHFGDGTRLSIL.